A selection of T cell receptor beta chains follows, all from one sample in a study of a mutant IDH1 vaccine in newly diagnosed glioma. This table comes from immunoSEQ multiplex PCR, and its TCRdb copy is limited to in-frame clones, with some not included. In the table there are about 16,000 clones, 95% to 96% of which are singletons. The source was peripheral blood mononuclear cells (PBMCs), collected from a glioma patient treated with radiotherapy, temozolomide or both. These receptors were collected from a young woman with glioma. Some clones in this sample may be carry-over from other donors' samples. Both conserved end residues are part of each CDR3. The D gene is left open where the match is weak. For some rows the clone size is stated as once, few or many, or as a class when expanded; others skip it.

>TRBJ2-7|NA|TRBD2|TRBV28
CASGLAGPASYEQYF
TGTGCCAGCGGCCTAGCGGGACCTGCCTCCTACGAGCAGTACTTC
>TRBJ2-1|NA|TRBD1|TRBV29-1
CSVEEGQGAATGQFF
TGCAGCGTTGAAGAGGGGCAGGGGGCAGCCACAGGGCAGTTCTTC
>TRBJ2-5|NA|NA|TRBV5-1
CASSANQETQYF
TGCGCCAGCAGCGCCAACCAAGAGACCCAGTACTTC
>TRBJ2-7|NA|NA|TRBV6-5
CASSSDGGYEQYF
TGTGCCAGCAGTTCGGACGGGGGCTACGAGCAGTACTTC
>TRBJ2-7|NA|NA|TRBV6-1
CASSEMVVAHEQYF
TGTGCCAGCAGTGAAATGGTAGTAGCCCACGAGCAGTACTTC
>TRBJ2-2|NA|NA|TRBV5-1
CASAERETGELFF
TGCGCCAGCGCTGAGAGGGAAACCGGGGAGCTGTTTTTT
>TRBJ2-1|NA|TRBD2|TRBV6-1
CASILAGGPNEQFF
TGTGCCAGCATTTTAGCGGGAGGGCCCAATGAGCAGTTCTTC
>TRBJ2-1|NA|NA|TRBV4-1
CASSQLAVNEQFF
TGCGCCAGCAGCCAGTTGGCTGTCAATGAGCAGTTCTTC
>TRBJ1-3|NA|NA|TRBV30
CAWWTGGNTIYF
TGTGCCTGGTGGACGGGTGGAAACACCATATATTTT
>TRBJ1-6|NA|NA|TRBV4-2
CASKTESSYNSPLHF
TGTGCCAGCAAAACAGAAAGCTCCTATAATTCACCCCTCCACTTT
>TRBJ2-3|NA|TRBD2|TRBV4-2
CASSQGGLAGGADTQYF
TGTGCCAGCAGCCAAGGAGGACTAGCGGGAGGGGCAGATACGCAGTATTTT
>TRBJ2-7|NA|TRBD1|TRBV11-1
CASRDRDRGFNEQYF
TGTGCCAGCCGCGACCGGGACAGGGGTTTCAACGAGCAGTACTTC
>TRBJ2-7|NA|NA|TRBV27
CATQGRSLGSYEQYF
TGTGCCACCCAAGGCAGGTCGCTGGGTTCCTACGAGCAGTACTTC
>TRBJ1-1|NA|TRBD1|TRBV5-6
CASQVQGARNTEAFF
TGTGCCAGCCAGGTGCAGGGGGCGCGGAACACTGAAGCTTTCTTT
>TRBJ2-7|NA|NA|TRBV18
CASSPPARGGGPGKVLYEQYF
TGTGCCAGCTCACCACCGGCAAGAGGGGGTGGTCCTGGAAAGGTCCTCTACGAGCAGTACTTC
>TRBJ2-7|NA|NA|TRBV4-3
CASSQRAVSYEQYF
TGCGCCAGCAGCCAACGTGCAGTCTCCTACGAGCAGTACTTC
>TRBJ2-3|NA|NA|TRBV7-2
CASSLRADTQYF
TGTGCCAGCAGCTTACGCGCAGATACGCAGTATTTT
>TRBJ2-1|NA|TRBD2|TRBV19
CASSISSGRIYNEQFF
TGTGCCAGTAGTATCAGTAGCGGGAGGATCTACAATGAGCAGTTCTTC
>TRBJ1-5|once|NA|TRBV5-5
CASSLGGERVQPQHF
TGTGCCAGCAGCTTGGGGGGAGAGAGAGTTCAGCCCCAGCATTTT
>TRBJ1-1|NA|NA|TRBV10-3
CAISESGQTNTEAFF
TGTGCCATCAGTGAGTCGGGACAAACGAACACTGAAGCTTTCTTT
>TRBJ2-5|NA|NA|TRBV19
CASSSNRDFQETQYF
TGTGCCAGTAGTTCGAACAGGGATTTCCAAGAGACCCAGTACTTC
>TRBJ2-3|NA|NA|TRBV11-3
CASSLEGQLVGATDTQYF
TGTGCCAGCAGCTTAGAGGGCCAACTAGTGGGGGCTACAGATACGCAGTATTTT
>TRBJ1-2|NA|NA|TRBV7-2
CASSLVNGDYGYTF
TGTGCCAGCAGCTTAGTAAACGGCGACTATGGCTACACCTTC
>TRBJ1-3|NA|NA|TRBV6-1
CASSDLGAGNTIYF
TGTGCCAGCAGTGATTTAGGGGCTGGAAACACCATATATTTT
>TRBJ2-5|few|NA|TRBV11-3
CASSLQGRQETQYF
TGTGCCAGCAGCTTGCAGGGTCGGCAAGAGACCCAGTACTTC
>TRBJ1-2|NA|TRBD1|TRBV6-5
CASSLGMGDRAYGYTF
TGTGCCAGCAGTTTGGGGATGGGGGACAGGGCCTATGGCTACACCTTC
>TRBJ1-2|NA|TRBD1|TRBV2
CASSPQGNYGYTF
TGTGCCAGCAGTCCACAGGGGAACTATGGCTACACCTTC